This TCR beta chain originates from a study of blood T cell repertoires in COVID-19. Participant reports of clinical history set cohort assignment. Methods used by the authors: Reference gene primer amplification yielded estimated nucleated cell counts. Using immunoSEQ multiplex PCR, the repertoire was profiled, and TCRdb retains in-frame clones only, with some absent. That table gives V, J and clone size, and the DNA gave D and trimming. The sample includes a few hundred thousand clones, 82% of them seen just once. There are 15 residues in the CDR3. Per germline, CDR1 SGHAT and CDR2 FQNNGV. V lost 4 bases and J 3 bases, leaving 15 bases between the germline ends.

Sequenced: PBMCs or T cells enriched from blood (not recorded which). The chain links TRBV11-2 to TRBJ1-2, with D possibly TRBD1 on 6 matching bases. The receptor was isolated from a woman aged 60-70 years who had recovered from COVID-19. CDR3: CASSSPRGIDYGYTF. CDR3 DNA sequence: TGTGCCAGCAGCTCCCCCAGGGGAATAGACTATGGCTACACCTTC.